Reported below is one TCR beta chain. What it binds is unknown. Read coverage stops 3 residues before the CDR3 terminus; the germline J gene supplies the remainder. This sample was included in a study of T cell clonality in common variable immunodeficiency. Study-level findings and limits: Reportedly, TCR beta sequences from common variable immunodeficiency showed fewer deletions and N-nucleotide insertions. The cause of increased CVID clonality remains unclear without subpopulation sequencing. CVID subjects showed higher TCRbeta clonality than healthy controls.

Clones were sequenced by immunoSEQ multiplex PCR, and TCRdb holds only the in-frame ones, with some missing. The sample contains about 43,000 clones, none of them singletons. Caucasian heritage predominated among both patients and controls. CDR1 and CDR2 from the germline V gene are LNHDA and SQIVND (reference sequence). This CDR3 is built from 13 residues. Sequencing was carried out using peripheral blood mononuclear cells. This TCR came from a person between 18 and 75 years old in good health. V gene TRBV19 combines with J gene TRBJ2-4; maybe TRBD1 (6 bases). The CDR3 loop is CATREQGVGGQYF. Partial CDR3 DNA: TGTGCCACTAGGGAACAGGGAGTAGGTGGT.